This TCR beta chain was obtained from a study of beta chain features in type 1 diabetes. Overall study: Age and gender were similar between patients and healthy donors, as were cell yields.

Overall study results and limits: Within each of all four CD4+ subsets, Type 1 diabetes patients had TCRB CDR3s that were moderately but significantly shorter.

Losses at the gene ends were 3 bases for V and 5 bases for J; bases not matched to a gene: 9. The CDR3 sequence is 15 residues long. Germline loops: CDR1 SEHNR, CDR2 FQNEAQ (reference sequence). Populations isolated by sorting all had purity greater than 95%. Sequencing targeted expressed TCRB transcripts, as all isolated RNA had been reverse transcribed. Sequenced by immunoSEQ multiplex PCR; TCRdb stores in-frame clones only, minus some. The table records about 150,000 clones, approximately 8.1% of them present only once. Worth noting for this clone: What it binds is not known. It may be a read error: a sequence one base away is much more abundant.

The TCR comes from a woman aged 40-49 years with type 1 diabetes. The chain joins TRBV7-9 to TRBJ1-2; 7 nucleotides match TRBD1. Specimen: central memory CD4+ T cells from blood. CDR3 region: CASSFDRTGRYGYTF. DNA for the CDR3: TGTGCCAGCAGCTTCGACCGGACAGGCCGATATGGCTACACCTTC. Full variable domain (missing parts from reference TRBV7-9 and TRBJ1-2): DTGVSQNPRHKITKRGQNVTFRCDPISEHNRLYWYRQTLGQGPEFLTYFQNEAQLEKSRLLSDRFSAERPKGSFSTLEIQRTEQGDSAMYLCASSFDRTGRYGYTFGSGTRLTVV.